This T cell receptor (beta chain) was sequenced for a study of blood T cell repertoires in COVID-19. Across the study: Whether acute or convalescent, the COVID-19 samples came from the United States, Italy and Spain. Sources were T cells, B-cell-depleted T cells, or PBMCs; the material itself was cDNA or gDNA.

Germline CDR1 is LGHDT and CDR2 is YNNKEL (reference sequence). The CDR3 has 14 residues. V trimming: 3 bases; J trimming: 2 bases; junction bases outside the gene matches: 4. Authors' methods: Scientists estimated how many nucleated cells there were by amplifying reference gene primers. Data came from immunoSEQ multiplex PCR; TCRdb stores just in-frame clones and leaves some out. That table supplies the V and J calls and clone size; D and trimming were determined from the DNA. Among 50,000 or so clones listed, roughly 88% were seen once. The receptor's source is a man between 65 and 85 years old with acute or convalescent COVID-19. Sequences were obtained from peripheral blood. The rearrangement joins TRBV3-1 (or the pseudogene TRBV3-2) to TRBJ2-7; 7 bases line up with TRBD1. As DNA, the CDR3 is TGTGCCAGCAGCCACCGGGACAGAGCCTACGAGCAGTACTTC. Residues: CASSHRDRAYEQYF.